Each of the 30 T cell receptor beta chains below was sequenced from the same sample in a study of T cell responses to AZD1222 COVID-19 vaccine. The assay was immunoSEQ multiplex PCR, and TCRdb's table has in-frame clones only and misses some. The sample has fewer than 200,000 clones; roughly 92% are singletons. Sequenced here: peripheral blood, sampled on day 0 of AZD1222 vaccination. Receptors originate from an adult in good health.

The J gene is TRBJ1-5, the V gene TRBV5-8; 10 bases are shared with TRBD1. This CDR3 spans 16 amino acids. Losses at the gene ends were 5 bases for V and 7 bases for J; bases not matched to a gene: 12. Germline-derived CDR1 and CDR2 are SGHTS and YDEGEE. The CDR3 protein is CASRIPGQGPEQPQHF. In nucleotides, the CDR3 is TGTGCCAGCAGGATACCGGGACAGGGGCCGGAGCAGCCCCAGCATTTT.

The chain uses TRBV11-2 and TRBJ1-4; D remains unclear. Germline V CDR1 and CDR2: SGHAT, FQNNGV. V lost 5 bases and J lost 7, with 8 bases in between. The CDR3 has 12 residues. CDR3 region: CASSPRPEKLFF. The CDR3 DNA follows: TGTGCCAGCAGCCCCCGTCCTGAAAAACTGTTTTTT.

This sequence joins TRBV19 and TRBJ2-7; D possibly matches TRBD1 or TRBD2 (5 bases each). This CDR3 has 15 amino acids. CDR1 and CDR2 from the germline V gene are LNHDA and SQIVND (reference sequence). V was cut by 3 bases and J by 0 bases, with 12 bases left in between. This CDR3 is CASSMPGRSSYEQYF. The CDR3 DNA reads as TGTGCCAGTAGTATGCCGGGACGGAGCTCCTACGAGCAGTACTTC. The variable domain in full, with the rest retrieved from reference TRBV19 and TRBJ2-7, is DGGITQSPKYLFRKEGQNVTLSCEQNLNHDAMYWYRQDPGQGLRLIYYSQIVNDFQKGDIAEGYSVSREKKESFPLTVTSAQKNPTAFYLCASSMPGRSSYEQYFGPGTRLTVT.

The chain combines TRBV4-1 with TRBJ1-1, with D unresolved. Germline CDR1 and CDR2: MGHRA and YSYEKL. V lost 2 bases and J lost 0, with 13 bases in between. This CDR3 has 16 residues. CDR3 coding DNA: TGCGCCAGCAGCCAATCGGAGCGCTACATGAACACTGAAGCTTTCTTT. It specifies CASSQSERYMNTEAFF.

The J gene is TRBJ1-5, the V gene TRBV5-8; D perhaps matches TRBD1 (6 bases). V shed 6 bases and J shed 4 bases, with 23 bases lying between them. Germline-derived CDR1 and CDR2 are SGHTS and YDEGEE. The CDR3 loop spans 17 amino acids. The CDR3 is CASIALYGGPPNQPQHF. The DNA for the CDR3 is TGTGCCAGCATCGCGCTCTACGGGGGCCCGCCGAATCAGCCCCAGCATTTT.

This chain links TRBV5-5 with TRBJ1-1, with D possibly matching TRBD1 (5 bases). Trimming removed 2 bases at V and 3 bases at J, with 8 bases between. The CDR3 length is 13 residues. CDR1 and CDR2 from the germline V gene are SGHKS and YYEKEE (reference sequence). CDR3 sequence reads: CASSLGDYTEAFF. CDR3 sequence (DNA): TGTGCCAGCAGCTTAGGGGACTACACTGAAGCTTTCTTT.

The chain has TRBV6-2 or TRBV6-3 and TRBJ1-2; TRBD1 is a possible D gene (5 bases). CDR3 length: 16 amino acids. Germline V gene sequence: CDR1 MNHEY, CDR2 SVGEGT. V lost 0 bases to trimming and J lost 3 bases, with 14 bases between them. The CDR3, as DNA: TGTGCCAGCAGTTACTCGAAATGGGACGGAGACTATGGCTACACCTTC. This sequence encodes CASSYSKWDGDYGYTF.

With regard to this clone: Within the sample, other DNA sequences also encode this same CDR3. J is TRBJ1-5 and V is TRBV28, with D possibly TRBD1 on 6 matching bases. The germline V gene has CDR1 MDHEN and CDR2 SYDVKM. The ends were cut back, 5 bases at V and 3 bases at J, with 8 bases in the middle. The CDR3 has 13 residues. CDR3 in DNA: TGTGCCAGCAGTACAGGGACCAATCAGCCCCAGCATTTT. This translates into CASSTGTNQPQHF.

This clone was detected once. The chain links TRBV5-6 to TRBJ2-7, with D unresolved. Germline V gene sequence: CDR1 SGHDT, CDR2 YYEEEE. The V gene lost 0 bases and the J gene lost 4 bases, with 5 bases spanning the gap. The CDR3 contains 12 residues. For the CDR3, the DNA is TGTGCCAGCAGCTTGGCCGAGTACGAGCAGTACTTC. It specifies CASSLAEYEQYF.

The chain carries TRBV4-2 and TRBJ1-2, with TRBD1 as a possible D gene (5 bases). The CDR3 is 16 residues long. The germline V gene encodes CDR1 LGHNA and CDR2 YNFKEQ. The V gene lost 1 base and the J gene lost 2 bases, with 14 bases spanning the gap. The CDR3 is CASSQVTGTENYGYTF. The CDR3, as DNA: TGTGCCAGCAGCCAAGTCACCGGGACGGAAAACTATGGCTACACCTTC.

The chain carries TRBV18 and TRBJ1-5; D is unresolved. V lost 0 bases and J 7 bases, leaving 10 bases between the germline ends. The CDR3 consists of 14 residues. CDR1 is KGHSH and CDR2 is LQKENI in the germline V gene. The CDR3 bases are TGTGCCAGCTCACCACCGGGGAGCGGACAGCCCCAGCATTTT. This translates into CASSPPGSGQPQHF. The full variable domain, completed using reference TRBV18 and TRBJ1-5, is NAGVMQNPRHLVRRRGQEARLRCSPMKGHSHVYWYRQLPEEGLKFMVYLQKENIIDESGMPKERFSAEFPKEGPSILRIQQVVRGDSAAYFCASSPPGSGQPQHFGDGTRLSIL.

The CDR3 reads CAWSARLGRTSGNTIYF. CDR3 coding DNA: TGTGCCTGGAGTGCGAGGTTGGGCAGAACCTCTGGAAACACCATATATTTT. The rearrangement uses TRBV30 and TRBJ1-3; D gene unclear. Germline V gene lookup returns CDR1 GTSNPN and CDR2 SVGIG (reference sequence). This CDR3 contains 17 residues. The V end lost 1 base, the J end lost 0 bases, and 16 bases lay between the germline ends.

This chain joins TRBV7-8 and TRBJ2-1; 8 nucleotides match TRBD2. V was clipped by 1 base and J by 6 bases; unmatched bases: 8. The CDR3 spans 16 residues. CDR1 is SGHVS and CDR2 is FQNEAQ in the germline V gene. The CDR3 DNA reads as TGTGCCAGCAGCTTAGATAATAGCGGGGCCCCCAATGAGCAGTTCTTC. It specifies CASSLDNSGAPNEQFF.

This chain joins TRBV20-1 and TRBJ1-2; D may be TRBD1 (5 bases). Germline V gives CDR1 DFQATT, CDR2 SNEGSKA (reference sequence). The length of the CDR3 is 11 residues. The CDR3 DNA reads TGCAGCTTAGACAGAAGCTATGGCTACACCTTC. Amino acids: CSLDRSYGYTF.

The CDR3 DNA sequence: TGTGCCAGCAGTTTACCGTCGGGAGGGGGGAGGAACGAGCAGTACTTC. Residues: CASSLPSGGGRNEQYF. The chain couples TRBV27 to TRBJ2-7; 8 nucleotides align to TRBD2. With 2 bases clipped from V and 5 bases from J, the junction kept 11 bases outside the gene matches. The CDR3 contains 16 residues. CDR1 and CDR2 (germline): MNHEY, SMNVEV (reference sequence).

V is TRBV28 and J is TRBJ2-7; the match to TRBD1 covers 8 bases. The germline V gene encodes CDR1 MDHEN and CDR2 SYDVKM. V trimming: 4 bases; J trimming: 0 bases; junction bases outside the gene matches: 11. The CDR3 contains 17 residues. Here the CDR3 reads CASSSTWTGNSSYEQYF. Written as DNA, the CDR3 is TGTGCCAGCAGTTCAACCTGGACAGGGAATTCCTCCTACGAGCAGTACTTC.

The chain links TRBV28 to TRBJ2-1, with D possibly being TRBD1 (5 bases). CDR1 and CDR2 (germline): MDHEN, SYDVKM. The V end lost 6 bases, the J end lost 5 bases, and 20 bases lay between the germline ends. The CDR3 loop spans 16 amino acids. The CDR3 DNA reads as TGTGCCAGCAGCCAGGGTAGAGGTATATCCCACAATGAGCAGTTCTTC. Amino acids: CASSQGRGISHNEQFF.

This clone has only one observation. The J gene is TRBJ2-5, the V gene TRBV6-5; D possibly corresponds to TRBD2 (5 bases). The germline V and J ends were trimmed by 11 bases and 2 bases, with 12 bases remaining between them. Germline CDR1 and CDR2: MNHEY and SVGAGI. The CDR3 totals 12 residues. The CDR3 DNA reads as TGTGCCGGAGGTACGGATCAAGAGACCCAGTACTTC. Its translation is CAGGTDQETQYF.

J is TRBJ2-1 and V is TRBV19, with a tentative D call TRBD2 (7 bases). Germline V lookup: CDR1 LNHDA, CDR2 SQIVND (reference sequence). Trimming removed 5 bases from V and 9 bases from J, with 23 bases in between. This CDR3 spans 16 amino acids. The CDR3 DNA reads TGTGCCAGTAGTCCCAGGGGAGGGTTTGTATCCGGTGAGCAGTTCTTC. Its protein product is CASSPRGGFVSGEQFF.

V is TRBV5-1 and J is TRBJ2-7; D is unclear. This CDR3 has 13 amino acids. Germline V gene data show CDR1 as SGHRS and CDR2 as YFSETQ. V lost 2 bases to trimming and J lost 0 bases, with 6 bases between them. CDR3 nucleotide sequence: TGCGCCAGCAGCTTCACAGTCTCCTACGAGCAGTACTTC. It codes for CASSFTVSYEQYF.

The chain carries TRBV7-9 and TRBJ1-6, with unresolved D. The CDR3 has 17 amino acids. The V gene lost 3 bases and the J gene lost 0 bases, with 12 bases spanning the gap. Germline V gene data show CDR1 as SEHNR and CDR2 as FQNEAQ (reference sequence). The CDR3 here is CASSFLGLSSYNSPLHF. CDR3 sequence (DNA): TGTGCCAGCAGCTTCCTAGGTTTGAGCTCCTATAATTCACCCCTCCACTTT.

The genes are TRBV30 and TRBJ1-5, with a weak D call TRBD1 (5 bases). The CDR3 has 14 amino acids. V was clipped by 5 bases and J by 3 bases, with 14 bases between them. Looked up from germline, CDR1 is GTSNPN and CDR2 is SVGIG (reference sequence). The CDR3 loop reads CAWGGGLINQPQHF. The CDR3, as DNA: TGTGCCTGGGGTGGGGGGTTGATCAATCAGCCCCAGCATTTT.

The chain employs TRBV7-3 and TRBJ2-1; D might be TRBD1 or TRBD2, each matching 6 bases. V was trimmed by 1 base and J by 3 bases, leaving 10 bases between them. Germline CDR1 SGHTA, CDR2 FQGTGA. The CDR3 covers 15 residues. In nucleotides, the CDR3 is TGTGCCAGCAGCTTAAGGGGGGCCGGCTACAATGAGCAGTTCTTC. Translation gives CASSLRGAGYNEQFF.

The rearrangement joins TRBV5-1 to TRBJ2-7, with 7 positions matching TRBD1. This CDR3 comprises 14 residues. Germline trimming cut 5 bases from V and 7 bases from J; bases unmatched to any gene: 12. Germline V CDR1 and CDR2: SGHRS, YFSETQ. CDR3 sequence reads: CASSSTGVTREQYF. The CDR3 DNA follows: TGCGCCAGCAGTTCCACAGGGGTTACGCGGGAGCAGTACTTC.

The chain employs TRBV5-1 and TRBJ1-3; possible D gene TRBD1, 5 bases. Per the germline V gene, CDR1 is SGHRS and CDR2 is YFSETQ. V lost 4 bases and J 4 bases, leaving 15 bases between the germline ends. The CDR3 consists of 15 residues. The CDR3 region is CASSNPGPGGNTIYF. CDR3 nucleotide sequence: TGCGCCAGCAGCAACCCGGGACCGGGGGGAAACACCATATATTTT.

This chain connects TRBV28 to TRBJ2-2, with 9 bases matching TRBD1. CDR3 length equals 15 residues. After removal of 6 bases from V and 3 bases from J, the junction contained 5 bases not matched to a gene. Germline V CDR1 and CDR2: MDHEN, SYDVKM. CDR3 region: CASRYRQGDTGELFF. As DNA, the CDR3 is TGTGCCAGCAGATACCGACAGGGGGACACCGGGGAGCTGTTTTTT.

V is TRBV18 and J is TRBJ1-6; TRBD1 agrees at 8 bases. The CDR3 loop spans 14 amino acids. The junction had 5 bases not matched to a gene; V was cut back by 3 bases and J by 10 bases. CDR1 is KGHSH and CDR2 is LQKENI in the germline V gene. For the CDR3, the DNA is TGTGCCAGCTCACCCGACAGGGGAGGATCACCCCTCCACTTT. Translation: CASSPDRGGSPLHF.

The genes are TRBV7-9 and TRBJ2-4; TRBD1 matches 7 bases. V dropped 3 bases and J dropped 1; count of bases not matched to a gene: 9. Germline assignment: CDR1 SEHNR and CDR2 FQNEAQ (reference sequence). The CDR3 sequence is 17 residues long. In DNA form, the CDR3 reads TGTGCCAGCAGCTTTCCCCCCGCGACAGGGGCCAAAAACATTCAGTACTTC. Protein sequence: CASSFPPATGAKNIQYF. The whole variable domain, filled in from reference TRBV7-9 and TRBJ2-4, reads DTGVSQNPRHKITKRGQNVTFRCDPISEHNRLYWYRQTLGQGPEFLTYFQNEAQLEKSRLLSDRFSAERPKGSFSTLEIQRTEQGDSAMYLCASSFPPATGAKNIQYFGAGTRLSVL.

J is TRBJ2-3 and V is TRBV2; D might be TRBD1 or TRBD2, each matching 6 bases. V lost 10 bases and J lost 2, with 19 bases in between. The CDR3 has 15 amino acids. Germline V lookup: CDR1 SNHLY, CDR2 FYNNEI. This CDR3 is CATASGDTLTDTQYF. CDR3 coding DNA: TGTGCCACAGCCTCGGGGGACACTCTCACAGATACGCAGTATTTT.

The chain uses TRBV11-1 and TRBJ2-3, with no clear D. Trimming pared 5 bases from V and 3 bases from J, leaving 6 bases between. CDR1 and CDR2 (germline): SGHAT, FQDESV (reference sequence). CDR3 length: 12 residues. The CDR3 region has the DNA TGTGCCAGCAGCCGCGCGACAGATACGCAGTATTTT. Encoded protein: CASSRATDTQYF.